The 23 T cell receptor beta chains given below trace back to one sample, sequenced in a study. TCRdb passed the 5' RACE reads through MiXCR, listing each CDR3 protein once. The table shows 55,000 to 75,000 distinct CDR3 sequences, with 25% to 35% occurring only once. What was sequenced was tumor-infiltrating naive CD4+ T cells sorted from the breast tumor. Subset here: naive CD4+ T cells, CD4+CD45RA+CD25-. These TCRs come from a female donor with breast cancer.

For this clonotype: A single base separates this from a much larger clone, so it may be a read error. The chain joins TRBV4-1 to TRBJ2-3; 7 nucleotides align to TRBD2. The germline gives CDR1 MGHRA, CDR2 YSYEKL. Unmatched junction bases numbered 9, after V lost 3 bases and J lost 0 bases. This CDR3 comprises 17 residues. CDR3 DNA sequence: TGCGCCAGCAGCCATCTAATGGCGGGAGTAAGCACAGATACGCAGTATTTT. Translation: CASSHLMAGVSTDTQYF.

J is TRBJ1-1 and V is TRBV5-1, with 7 bases aligning to TRBD1. Germline V gives CDR1 SGHRS, CDR2 YFSETQ. CDR3 length: 14 amino acids. V was clipped by 7 bases and J by 9 bases; unmatched bases: 15. CDR3 in DNA: TGCGCCAGCTTTGTATCCGTATCGGACAGGAAAGCTTTCTTT. Translated: CASFVSVSDRKAFF.

Of note for this clonotype: This may arise from a read error, as a much more abundant clone is one base away. The chain links TRBV5-1 to TRBJ2-1, with D perhaps given as TRBD1 or TRBD2 (5 bases each). CDR3 length: 16 amino acids. In germline, CDR1 is SGHRS, CDR2 YFSETQ. CDR3 sequence reads: CASGLVEGGGMDEQFF. In nucleotides, the CDR3 is TGCGCCAGCGGCTTGGTTGAGGGTGGGGGAATGGATGAGCAGTTCTTC.

The rearrangement links TRBV11-1 to TRBJ2-5; 7 bases fit TRBD1. V dropped 4 bases and J dropped 5; count of bases not matched to a gene: 13. From germline, CDR1 is SGHAT and CDR2 FQDESV (reference sequence). The CDR3 runs to 16 residues. Written as DNA, the CDR3 is TGTGCCAGCAGCTACGGGACAGTAGAAGGATTGGAGACCCAGTACTTC. This sequence encodes CASSYGTVEGLETQYF.

This clonotype was found a few times. The V call is TRBV7-2, the J call TRBJ2-3; D is undetermined. Germline CDR1 and CDR2: SGHTA and FQGNSA. Trimming took 0 bases from V and 5 from J, leaving 6 bases between them. This CDR3 is built from 13 residues. CDR3 amino acids: CASSLAELDTQYF. In DNA form, the CDR3 reads TGTGCCAGCAGCTTAGCGGAGCTAGATACGCAGTATTTT.

This clonotype was counted only a few times. The rearrangement uses TRBV12-3 or TRBV12-4 and TRBJ2-3; 11 bases align to TRBD2. Trimming took 2 bases from V and 3 from J; bases not matched to a gene: 4. CDR3 length: 16 residues. The CDR3 DNA reads as TGTGCCAGCAGTTTATATCTAGCGGGGGGTACAGATACGCAGTATTTT. It yields the protein CASSLYLAGGTDTQYF.

The chain has TRBV7-3 and TRBJ2-1; 9 positions match TRBD2. The CDR3 contains 13 residues. Germline V lookup: CDR1 SGHTA, CDR2 FQGTGA. V shed 5 bases and J 14 bases; nucleotides not matched to a gene: 10. The CDR3 DNA reads TGTGCCAGCAGCGCCCTTGCGGGGGGGCCCAAGTTCTTC. Amino acids: CASSALAGGPKFF.

Comment on this clonotype: This may stem from a read error, because a much larger clone lies one nucleotide away. V is TRBV5-1 and J is TRBJ2-2; D perhaps matches TRBD1 (6 bases). Germline V gene data show CDR1 as SGHRS and CDR2 as YFSETQ. The CDR3 is 15 residues long. CDR3 DNA: TGCGCCGGCAGCTCGCGGACAGTCAACACCGGGGAGCTGTTTTTT. Translated: CAGSSRTVNTGELFF.

J is TRBJ2-3 and V is TRBV4-1; D gene uncertain. The germline V gene encodes CDR1 MGHRA and CDR2 YSYEKL. V lost 0 bases and J 2 bases, leaving 9 bases between the germline ends. The CDR3 spans 15 residues. This chain's CDR3 is CASSQESLPTDTQYF. The CDR3 DNA reads as TGCGCCAGCAGCCAAGAGAGCTTACCCACAGATACGCAGTATTTT.

The sample holds many counts of this clonotype. V is TRBV6-5 and J is TRBJ2-5; perhaps TRBD1 as D (5 bases). Per the germline V gene, CDR1 is MNHEY and CDR2 is SVGAGI. V lost 5 bases and J 7 bases, leaving 11 bases between the germline ends. CDR3 size: 12 residues. This CDR3 is CASSDSQWTQYF. Here the CDR3 DNA reads TGTGCCAGCAGTGACAGTCAATGGACCCAGTACTTC.

The rearrangement joins TRBV7-8 to TRBJ2-7; possibly TRBD1 for D (5 bases). With 3 bases removed from V and 3 bases from J, the gap between germline ends came to 12 bases. The CDR3 is 14 amino acids. Germline CDR1 reads SGHVS; CDR2 reads FQNEAQ. The CDR3, as DNA: TGTGCCAGCAGCTTGACAGCCCTCGTCTACGAGCAGTACTTC. The encoded protein is CASSLTALVYEQYF.

The chain employs TRBV12-3 or TRBV12-4 and TRBJ2-7, with 10 bases fitting TRBD2. V was pared by 2 bases and J by 5 bases, with 9 bases of the junction left unmatched. CDR3 length: 16 residues. The CDR3, as DNA: TGTGCCAGCAGTTTAAGGAGCGGGAGGGTTGTGGACGAGCAGTACTTC. This encodes CASSLRSGRVVDEQYF.

In this sample, this clonotype turned up a few times. CDR3 in DNA: TGTGCCAGCAGCCAAGGGATCCCCCACCCTGGGGCCAACGTCCTGACTTTC. Translating it yields CASSQGIPHPGANVLTF. V and J are TRBV4-2 and TRBJ2-6; D remains ambiguous. The CDR3 totals 17 residues. The V gene lost 1 base and the J gene lost 2 bases, with 12 bases spanning the gap. Per the germline V gene, CDR1 is LGHNA and CDR2 is YNFKEQ.

This clonotype was counted at least ten times. The rearrangement joins TRBV4-2 to TRBJ2-7; the match to TRBD2 covers 9 bases. The germline CDR1 and CDR2 sequences are LGHNA and YNFKEQ. With 0 bases clipped from V and 7 bases from J, the junction kept 7 bases outside the gene matches. The CDR3 has 15 amino acids. The CDR3 region has the DNA TGTGCCAGCAGCCAAGATCCTAGCGGGGTAGAGGAGCAGTACTTC. This translates into CASSQDPSGVEEQYF.

This clonotype was detected a few times. Its ends do not fully match the called genes, so a read error is possible. The V and J genes are TRBV29-1 and TRBJ2-7, with D possibly matching TRBD2 (6 bases). Germline V gene data show CDR1 as SQVTM and CDR2 as ANQGSEA. The CDR3 loop spans 12 amino acids. CDR3: CSSHLRFATRTF. CDR3 coding DNA: TGCAGCTCACACCTCCGGTTCGCGACTAGGACCTTC.

This clonotype was recorded a few times. The V and J genes are TRBV6-5 and TRBJ1-1; 12 bases are shared with TRBD1. Germline V gives CDR1 MNHEY, CDR2 SVGAGI. The trim removed 11 bases at V and 4 bases at J, leaving 14 bases unmatched. The CDR3 has 16 amino acids. The CDR3: CAPGQGASGKPTEAFF. The DNA of the CDR3 is TGTGCCCCGGGACAGGGGGCTTCTGGAAAGCCCACTGAAGCTTTCTTT.

This clonotype was counted ten times or more. The V and J genes are TRBV6-5 and TRBJ1-1; D remains unclear. The V end was cut by 4 bases, the J end by 3 bases, with 9 bases between. The CDR3 totals 13 residues. The germline gives CDR1 MNHEY, CDR2 SVGAGI. Here the CDR3 DNA reads TGTGCCAGCAGTTCCCGACCGTACACTGAAGCTTTCTTT. Its protein is CASSSRPYTEAFF.

V gene TRBV12-3 or TRBV12-4 combines with J gene TRBJ1-1, with TRBD1 as a possible D gene (5 bases). Trimming took off 5 bases at V and 10 bases at J, with 11 bases between the two ends. The CDR3 is made up of 11 amino acids. The CDR3 loop is CASSPRDAAFF. The CDR3 DNA is TGTGCCAGCAGTCCCAGGGACGCAGCTTTCTTT.

In this sample, this clonotype turned up many times. The chain links TRBV29-1 to TRBJ2-3, with a possible D match to TRBD1 (7 bases). Germline CDR1 SQVTM, CDR2 ANQGSEA. Trimming cost V 5 bases and J 5 bases, with 14 bases left between them. The CDR3 totals 13 residues. CDR3 residues: CSVRRGQGDTQYF. In nucleotides, the CDR3 is TGCAGCGTTAGGAGGGGGCAAGGAGATACGCAGTATTTT.

This clonotype was counted only a few times. This chain connects TRBV5-6 to TRBJ2-1; the match to TRBD1 covers 12 bases. Germline assignment: CDR1 SGHDT and CDR2 YYEEEE. The V and J ends lost 6 bases and 1 base, in that order; junction bases with no gene match: 11. The CDR3 loop spans 18 amino acids. Here the CDR3 reads CASKRDRGRISSYNEQFF. The DNA for the CDR3 is TGTGCCAGCAAACGGGACAGGGGGCGAATCTCGTCCTACAATGAGCAGTTCTTC.

This clonotype was recorded once. The chain carries TRBV20-1 and TRBJ1-1; D remains unclear. CDR3 length: 12 amino acids. The V end lost 2 bases, the J end lost 1 base, and 5 bases lay between the germline ends. Germline V gene data show CDR1 as DFQATT and CDR2 as SNEGSKA (reference sequence). CDR3 DNA sequence: TGCAGTGCTAGAAAATCGAACACTGAAGCTTTCTTT. This translates into CSARKSNTEAFF.

This sequence joins TRBV5-1 and TRBJ2-5; no definite D call. The germline V gene encodes CDR1 SGHRS and CDR2 YFSETQ. The V and J ends lost 0 bases and 5 bases respectively, with 8 bases between them. The CDR3 runs 13 residues. The CDR3 here is CASSLVVGETQYF. CDR3 in DNA: TGCGCCAGCAGCTTGGTTGTCGGGGAGACCCAGTACTTC.

The chain recombines TRBV2 with TRBJ2-2; D is perhaps TRBD2 (6 bases). The CDR3 length is 14 residues. Germline CDR1 is SNHLY and CDR2 is FYNNEI. Trimming stripped 6 bases from V and 5 bases from J, with 13 bases between. The CDR3 nucleotides are TGTGCCAGCAGATCCGGGACTCCTACCGGGGAGCTGTTTTTT. Translating gives CASRSGTPTGELFF.